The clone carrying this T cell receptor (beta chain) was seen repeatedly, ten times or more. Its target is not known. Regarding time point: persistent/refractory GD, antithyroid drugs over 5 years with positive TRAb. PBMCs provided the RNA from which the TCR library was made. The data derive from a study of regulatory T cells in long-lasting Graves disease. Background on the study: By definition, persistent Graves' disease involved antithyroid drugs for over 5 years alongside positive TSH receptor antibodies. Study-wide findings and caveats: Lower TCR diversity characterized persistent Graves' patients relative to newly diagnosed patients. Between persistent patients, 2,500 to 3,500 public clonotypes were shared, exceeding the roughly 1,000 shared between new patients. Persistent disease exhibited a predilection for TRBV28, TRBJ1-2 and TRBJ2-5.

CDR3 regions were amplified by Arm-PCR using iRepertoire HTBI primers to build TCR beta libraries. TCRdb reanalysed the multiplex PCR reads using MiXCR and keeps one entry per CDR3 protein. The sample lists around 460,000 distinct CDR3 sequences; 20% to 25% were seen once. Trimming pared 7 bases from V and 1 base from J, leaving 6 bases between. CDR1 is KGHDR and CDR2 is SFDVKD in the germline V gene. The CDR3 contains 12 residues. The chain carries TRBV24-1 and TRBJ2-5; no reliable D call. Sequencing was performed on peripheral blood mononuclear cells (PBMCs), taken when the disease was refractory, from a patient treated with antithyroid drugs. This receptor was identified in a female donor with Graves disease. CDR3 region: CATSQAQETQYF. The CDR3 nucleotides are TGTGCCACCAGCCAGGCCCAAGAGACCCAGTACTTC.